The clone carrying this TCR beta chain has a handful of counts. The antigen is undetermined. The CDR3 runs to 15 residues. Germline V gives CDR1 LGHNA, CDR2 YNFKEQ. The V end was cut by 1 base, the J end by 3 bases, with 13 bases between. This specimen belongs to a study of vaccination effects on CD4 cells after COVID-19. Findings and caveats of the study: Late in the post-vaccination period, infection-induced and vaccine-induced clones underwent marked clonal contraction.

Antigen-specific CD4+ T cells were expanded (with viral peptide pools) by the ViraFEST assay ahead of sequencing. Isolating CD4+ T cells followed approximately 11 days of culture. Among the vaccine recipients, none had a prior SARS-CoV-2 infection, and nucleocapsid antibodies were negative. Wells of roughly 2 million PBMC each were grown with around 10 IU/ml IL-2 and approximately 10 ug/ml peptides. Cultures had half their medium replaced with IL-2 medium on days 3 and 7. Some clones are missing from TCRdb's copy, which holds only in-frame ones; the method was immunoSEQ multiplex PCR. The table lists under 40,000 clones, around 78% of them singletons.

The TCR was taken from a human donor who received a COVID-19 vaccine. The sequencing here drew on CD4+ T cells from PBMCs cultured with HCoV-OC43 spike peptides, taken before COVID-19 vaccination. The subset denotes: HCoV-OC43 spike overlapping peptide pool stimulation. The J gene is TRBJ2-7, the V gene TRBV4-2, with D unclear. The CDR3 DNA follows: TGTGCCAGCAGCCAAGCAATGGGTCGGAGCTACGAGCAGTACTTC. It translates to CASSQAMGRSYEQYF.